A selection of T cell receptor beta chains follows, all from one sample in a study of human T cells and chemical hapten exposure. TCRdb processed the RACE reads anew with MiXCR; each CDR3 protein has one entry. The table shows 300,000 to 450,000 distinct CDR3 sequences, with around 4.8% occurring only once. The sequencing used whole blood, collected in connection with sensitization to the hapten diphenylcyclopropenone (DPC). The receptor set was obtained from a woman aged 50 to 65 with alopecia areata. Some clones in this sample may be carry-over from other donors' samples. CDR3s include the opening cysteine and the closing phenylalanine or tryptophan. The D gene is left open where the match is weak.

J,D,V,CDR3
TRBJ2-3,-,TRBV11-1,CASRSALTHTDTQYF
TRBJ1-1,-,TRBV12-5,CASGLVGANTEAFF
TRBJ2-7,-,TRBV2,CASSVLSSYEQYF
TRBJ1-2,-,TRBV5-1,CASSLAAEEFYGYTF
TRBJ1-1,-,TRBV29-1,CSVEGRANAEAFF
TRBJ1-5,-,TRBV6-1,CASCGGRTNQPQHF
TRBJ2-6,TRBD1,TRBV20-1,CSAKSWDRMDSSGANVLTF
TRBJ2-3,-,TRBV6-2/TRBV6-3,CASSYSTFTDTQYF
TRBJ2-3,-,TRBV4-3,CASSQEPWGTDTQYF
TRBJ1-2,TRBD1,TRBV16,CASSQTLPGQGTLTF
TRBJ2-3,-,TRBV24-1,CATSVTVRDTDTQYF
TRBJ2-5,-,TRBV3-1,CASSPRDETQYF
TRBJ1-2,-,TRBV14,CASSQGAKGYTF
TRBJ1-1,-,TRBV12-3/TRBV12-4,CASSLAPGGREAFF
TRBJ2-3,TRBD2,TRBV20-1,CSATSAGGGTDTQYF
TRBJ2-5,TRBD2,TRBV5-1,CASSWGLNQETQYF
TRBJ1-5,-,TRBV6-1,CASSGPGVRASNQPQHF
TRBJ2-7,TRBD1,TRBV27,CASSATGTGLREQYF
TRBJ2-3,TRBD2,TRBV5-1,CASKPLAGPDTQYF
TRBJ2-3,-,TRBV5-1,CASRPSGLPEGTQYF
TRBJ2-7,TRBD2,TRBV20-1,CSASPLPGLAGIGPYEQYF
TRBJ2-3,-,TRBV6-1,CASSEGQGADTQYF
TRBJ1-1,-,TRBV18,CASSSYWGDNTEAFF
TRBJ1-3,-,TRBV18,CASSPLVPTSGNTIYF
TRBJ1-1,TRBD1,TRBV12-3/TRBV12-4,CASNRDSVMNTEAFF
TRBJ2-1,-,TRBV28,CASSGDPALAYSYNEQFF
TRBJ2-6,TRBD1,TRBV5-6,CASSSGQAYSGANVLTF
TRBJ2-5,-,TRBV28,CASSPLGAEEETQYF
TRBJ1-2,TRBD1,TRBV2,CASSEAIRTGEGYTF
TRBJ1-5,-,TRBV5-6,CASSFRLSNQPQHF
TRBJ2-7,-,TRBV27,CASKPDTSYEQYF
TRBJ2-3,-,TRBV6-1,CASSVQGSSTDTQYF
TRBJ1-4,-,TRBV6-1,CASSGQVTTNEKLFF
TRBJ2-7,-,TRBV6-1,CASSTPAPMLAARAGGEQYF
TRBJ1-5,TRBD1,TRBV11-1,CASSLTGESPQHF
TRBJ1-5,TRBD1,TRBV29-1,CSVRQGGSNQPQHF
TRBJ2-1,TRBD1,TRBV6-5,CASSYYRGSYNEQFF
TRBJ2-1,TRBD2,TRBV3-1,CASSQGTGLAGYDEQFF
TRBJ2-7,-,TRBV28,CASRPGHVPTYEQYF
TRBJ2-3,-,TRBV6-2/TRBV6-3,CASSSRATFYTDTQYF
TRBJ1-4,-,TRBV12-3/TRBV12-4,CASSFGGGSEKLFF
TRBJ1-5,TRBD1,TRBV20-1,CSVRSGGGYQPQHF
TRBJ2-3,-,TRBV30,CAWCPGLSDTQYF
TRBJ1-4,-,TRBV2,CASSEKGTNEKLFF
TRBJ1-5,-,TRBV2,CASSEAGGPLLNQPQHF
TRBJ2-3,-,TRBV29-1,CSLLRGGTDTQYF
TRBJ1-1,-,TRBV7-9,CASSTPHGELNTEAFF
TRBJ2-7,TRBD1,TRBV29-1,CSVRQGDGGEQYF
TRBJ2-3,-,TRBV6-2/TRBV6-3,CASSPGLTDTQYF
TRBJ2-5,-,TRBV29-1,CSVALASETQYF
TRBJ2-3,-,TRBV29-1,CSVEGWPRLGTDTQYF
TRBJ1-5,-,TRBV29-1,CSVVELGSNQPQHF
TRBJ2-3,TRBD2,TRBV6-2/TRBV6-3,CASSYSRLAGSTDTQYF
TRBJ2-3,TRBD2,TRBV29-1,CSVVVGGRSDTQYF
TRBJ2-1,TRBD1,TRBV7-2,CASSLDGTGYNEQFF